Sequencing of this T cell receptor beta chain was carried out in a study of CD8+ T cells in alopecia areata. Specified treatment: oral pan-JAK inhibitor, 5-10 mg twice daily. This CDR3 is 18 amino acids long. V lost 7 bases, J lost 8 bases, and 21 bases stayed unmatched. Germline loops: CDR1 MNHEY, CDR2 SMNVEV (reference sequence). Whole-study findings and limits: Persistence during tofacitinib was seen for many expanded lesional clones in scalp and blood.

Comments on this clone: Its antigen is as yet unknown.

Sequencing relied on a cDNA template that was reverse transcribed from extracted RNA. Using immunoSEQ multiplex PCR, the repertoire was profiled, and TCRdb retains in-frame clones only, with some absent. The profile shows about 180,000 clones, 40% to 65% of them singletons. This chain connects TRBV27 to TRBJ2-1; 9 positions match TRBD2. The TCR sequence derives from a human donor with alopecia areata. Sequencing used CD8+ T cells sorted from blood, obtained around week 54, from a patient treated with tofacitinib. CDR3 DNA sequence: TGTGCCAGCACCCTTCAGGGCGCGGGGGGGTCCTTGGGAGATGAGCAGTTCTTC. Its translation: CASTLQGAGGSLGDEQFF.